The 30 T cell receptor beta chains below come from one sample, sequenced in a study of blood T cells in healthy people across ages. A second PCR, run for about 7 to 11 cycles, used a sample-barcoded 5' primer plus a J-beta primer mix. TCRdb re-derived calls from the 5' RACE reads in MiXCR, one entry per CDR3 protein. The sample holds some 1,500,000 distinct CDR3 sequences, under 55% seen once. Sequenced: blood. Source of these receptors: a woman in her late teens or twenties in good health.

This chain joins TRBV4-2 and TRBJ1-5; D call uncertain. Looked up from germline, CDR1 is LGHNA and CDR2 is YNFKEQ. Trimming stripped 2 bases from V and 0 bases from J, with 8 bases between. The CDR3 loop spans 15 amino acids. The CDR3: CASSQRRDSNQPQHF. CDR3 nucleotide sequence: TGTGCCAGCAGCCAAAGAAGGGATAGCAATCAGCCCCAGCATTTT.

The chain has TRBV29-1 and TRBJ2-7, with TRBD1 matching over 10 bases. Trimming at V came to 4 bases and at J to 5 bases, leaving 5 bases not matched to a gene. The CDR3 sequence is 13 residues long. Germline V lookup: CDR1 SQVTM, CDR2 ANQGSEA. This CDR3 is CSVGGDRGDEQYF. CDR3 nucleotides: TGCAGCGTTGGCGGGGACAGGGGCGACGAGCAGTACTTC.

The rearrangement uses TRBV11-2 and TRBJ2-4; the match to TRBD2 covers 9 bases. The closer fit of TRBJ2-7 to the DNA end suggests the J call may be wrong. CDR1 and CDR2 from the germline V gene are SGHAT and FQNNGV. CDR3 length equals 13 residues. The CDR3 sequence is CASRAGGNSEQYF. Here the CDR3 DNA reads TGTGCCAGCAGGGCGGGGGGGAATAGCGAGCAGTACTTC.

The chain recombines TRBV28 with TRBJ2-3, with no clear D. Germline CDR1 is MDHEN and CDR2 is SYDVKM. This CDR3 contains 14 residues. The ends were cut back, 2 bases at V and 2 bases at J, with 8 bases in the middle. This CDR3 reads CASSLVKPTDTQYF. The DNA for the CDR3 is TGTGCCAGCAGTTTAGTTAAACCCACAGATACGCAGTATTTT.

The V gene is TRBV30, the J gene TRBJ1-1, with 7 bases aligning to TRBD1. Per germline, CDR1 GTSNPN and CDR2 SVGIG (reference sequence). The CDR3 totals 12 residues. V gave up 7 bases and J gave up 3 bases; unmatched junction bases: 5. The CDR3 nucleotides read TGTGCCTTAAGGACAGGCCACACTGAAGCTTTCTTT. The encoded protein is CALRTGHTEAFF. The full variable domain, its missing parts supplied by reference TRBV30 and TRBJ1-1, is SQTIHQWPATLVQPVGSPLSLECTVEGTSNPNLYWYRQAAGRGLQLLFYSVGIGQISSEVPQNLSASRPQDRQFILSSKKLLLSDSGFYLCALRTGHTEAFFGQGTRLTVV.

V usage is TRBV19 and J usage is TRBJ1-2; D may be TRBD1 (6 bases). Deletions cut 10 bases from V and 5 bases from J, with 11 bases between. From germline, CDR1 is LNHDA and CDR2 SQIVND (reference sequence). This CDR3 is built from 11 residues. This chain's CDR3 is CATIQGYGYTF. In DNA, the CDR3 is TGTGCCACCATACAGGGTTATGGCTACACCTTC.

The chain carries TRBV6-6 and TRBJ1-3; a weak D match, TRBD1 (6 bases). CDR1 and CDR2 (germline): MNHNY, SVGAGI (reference sequence). The CDR3 length is 16 residues. V dropped 5 bases and J dropped 0 bases, with 14 bases sitting between them. Written as DNA, the CDR3 is TGTGCCAGCAGTAAAGACAGGTTATACTCTGGAAACACCATATATTTT. It translates to CASSKDRLYSGNTIYF.

J is TRBJ2-3 and V is TRBV28, with 9 bases lining up with TRBD1. CDR1 is MDHEN, CDR2 SYDVKM, per germline. The ends lost 0 bases at V and 2 bases at J; junction bases unmatched: 9. The CDR3 consists of 18 residues. CDR3 region: CASSLWGVDRGDTDTQYF. CDR3 DNA sequence: TGTGCCAGCAGTTTATGGGGGGTCGACAGGGGGGACACAGATACGCAGTATTTT.

This clonotype has more than one count but fewer than ten. The V gene is TRBV29-1, the J gene TRBJ1-2; D perhaps matches TRBD1 (5 bases). Germline V gene lookup returns CDR1 SQVTM and CDR2 ANQGSEA. The CDR3 covers 11 residues. V shed 6 bases and J shed 6 bases, with 11 bases lying between them. The CDR3 nucleotides read TGCAGCGTACGCCGGGGCCATGGCTACACCTTC. It codes for CSVRRGHGYTF. Full variable domain (outside the CDR3, taken from reference TRBV29-1 and TRBJ1-2): SAVISQKPSRDICQRGTSLTIQCQVDSQVTMMFWYRQQPGQSLTLIATANQGSEATYESGFVIDKFPISRPNLTFSTLTVSNMSPEDSSIYLCSVRRGHGYTFGSGTRLTVV.

The gene calls are TRBV5-1 and TRBJ2-4; D may be TRBD1 (6 bases). The J call could be wrong; TRBJ2-7 is a better fit for the DNA end. Germline loops: CDR1 SGHRS, CDR2 YFSETQ. The CDR3 sequence is 14 residues long. In DNA, the CDR3 is TGCGCCAGCAGCGGGACAACAGGTTCCCACGAGCAGTACTTC. This sequence encodes CASSGTTGSHEQYF.

This clonotype appeared a few times. The rearrangement joins TRBV7-9 to TRBJ2-1; no firm D call. V lost 9 bases and J 0 bases, leaving 9 bases between the germline ends. Per the germline V gene, CDR1 is SEHNR and CDR2 is FQNEAQ (reference sequence). CDR3 size: 13 residues. The CDR3 sequence is CASQSYSYNEQFF. The CDR3 nucleotides are TGTGCCAGTCAGAGCTACTCCTACAATGAGCAGTTCTTC.

The CDR3 region has the DNA TGCAGTGTTAGGACAGGGGGTTTTTCTTCACCCCTCCACTTT. Protein product: CSVRTGGFSSPLHF. The J gene is TRBJ1-6, the V gene TRBV20-1, with TRBD1 matching 10 bases. Germline trimming cut 7 bases from V and 9 bases from J; bases unmatched to any gene: 9. The CDR3 is made up of 14 amino acids. Germline assignment: CDR1 DFQATT and CDR2 SNEGSKA (reference sequence).

This clonotype has a handful of counts. J is TRBJ2-7 and V is TRBV18; no definite D call. The V end was cut by 2 bases, the J end by 3 bases, with 14 bases between. CDR3 length: 15 amino acids. Germline V lookup: CDR1 KGHSH, CDR2 LQKENI. The DNA for the CDR3 is TGTGCCAGCTCACCAATCAGTAGCAGGAGCTACGAGCAGTACTTC. This gives the protein CASSPISSRSYEQYF.

The V gene is TRBV20-1, the J gene TRBJ2-5; D remains ambiguous. V was shortened by 0 bases and J by 1 base, with 9 bases between the two germline ends. Looked up from germline, CDR1 is DFQATT and CDR2 is SNEGSKA (reference sequence). CDR3 length: 14 amino acids. In DNA, the CDR3 is TGCAGTGCTAGAGATCCAGCGACCCAAGAGACCCAGTACTTC. Its protein is CSARDPATQETQYF.

As concerns this clonotype: At one end the junction does not follow the germline gene, possibly because of a read error. The chain links TRBV11-2 to TRBJ2-1; D is uncertain. In germline, CDR1 is SGHAT, CDR2 FQNNGV. CDR3 length: 18 amino acids. In DNA form, the CDR3 reads TGTGCCTGCAGCTTAGAGTGGTCGCGGCCCTACCCTTACAATGAGCAGTTCTTC. As protein: CACSLEWSRPYPYNEQFF.

The V and J genes are TRBV20-1 and TRBJ1-1, with D unclear. The V gene lost 0 bases and the J gene lost 7 bases, with 6 bases spanning the gap. CDR3 length: 11 residues. Germline V gives CDR1 DFQATT, CDR2 SNEGSKA (reference sequence). In DNA form, the CDR3 reads TGCAGTGCTAGAGATACATATGAAGCTTTCTTT. This translates into CSARDTYEAFF.

The V and J genes are TRBV6-2 or TRBV6-3 and TRBJ1-2, with no clear D. The CDR3 contains 13 residues. Trimming removed 6 bases at V and 6 bases at J, with 14 bases between. Germline CDR1 reads MNHEY; CDR2 reads SVGEGT. The CDR3 reads CASRHDSSDGYTF. The DNA of the CDR3 is TGTGCCAGCAGACACGACTCGTCCGATGGCTACACCTTC.

J is TRBJ1-5 and V is TRBV6-1, with unresolved D. CDR1 is MNHNS and CDR2 is SASEGT in the germline V gene. V was cut by 3 bases and J by 8 bases, with 8 bases left in between. The CDR3 is 12 residues long. The CDR3 sequence is CASSDWAEPQHF. In nucleotides, the CDR3 is TGTGCCAGCAGTGACTGGGCCGAGCCCCAGCATTTT.

This clonotype was seen a few times. The gene calls are TRBV7-2 and TRBJ2-3; D is undetermined. V was shortened by 1 base and J by 1 base, with 15 bases between the two germline ends. In germline, CDR1 is SGHTA, CDR2 FQGNSA. There are 17 residues in the CDR3. CDR3: CASSLVEYPWGTDTQYF. The CDR3 DNA reads TGTGCCAGCAGCTTAGTTGAGTATCCATGGGGCACAGATACGCAGTATTTT.

V gene TRBV11-1 combines with J gene TRBJ2-1, with 10 bases lining up with TRBD2. The trim removed 6 bases at V and 6 bases at J, leaving 5 bases unmatched. Germline V gives CDR1 SGHAT, CDR2 FQDESV (reference sequence). This CDR3 is 14 amino acids long. The CDR3 here is CASRPGLAFNEQFF. The CDR3 DNA reads TGTGCCAGCAGGCCGGGACTAGCGTTCAATGAGCAGTTCTTC.

On this clonotype: The junction departs from the called germline gene at one end, perhaps through a read error. This sequence joins TRBV6-2 or TRBV6-3 and TRBJ1-2; maybe TRBD1 (5 bases). Germline CDR1 is MNHEY and CDR2 is SVGEGT. The CDR3 is 13 amino acids. The CDR3 bases are TGTGCCAGCAGTGACTCGTTGGGGCCCGGCTACACCTTC. Translated, it gives CASSDSLGPGYTF.

The genes are TRBV12-5 and TRBJ2-5; TRBD2 might be the D (6 bases). The CDR3 is 14 residues long. The V gene's germline CDR1 is LGHNT and CDR2 FRNRAP. Trimming left V 2 bases short and J 7 bases short, with 14 bases between. The CDR3 bases are TGTGCTAGTGGTTTGATGGAGGGGCTCGGGACCCAGTACTTC. Its protein is CASGLMEGLGTQYF.

The gene calls are TRBV29-1 and TRBJ2-1; D possibly uses TRBD1 or TRBD2 (5 bases each). CDR3 length: 15 amino acids. Trimming pared 2 bases from V and 4 bases from J, leaving 15 bases between. Germline values: CDR1 SQVTM, CDR2 ANQGSEA. The CDR3, as DNA: TGCAGCGTTGAACCTCCGGGACGGAATTACAATGAGCAGTTCTTC. This gives the protein CSVEPPGRNYNEQFF.

This clonotype was seen a few times. The rearrangement joins TRBV20-1 to TRBJ1-2; D call uncertain. Looked up from germline, CDR1 is DFQATT and CDR2 is SNEGSKA (reference sequence). The CDR3 is 13 residues long. V gave up 3 bases and J gave up 3 bases, with 11 bases separating them. The CDR3 region is CSASCRGHYGYTF. Written as DNA, the CDR3 is TGCAGTGCTAGTTGCCGAGGTCACTATGGCTACACCTTC.

The chain employs TRBV3-1 and TRBJ1-4; 12 nucleotides align to TRBD1. After removal of 4 bases from V and 8 bases from J, the junction contained 5 bases not matched to a gene. This CDR3 has 15 residues. Germline V gives CDR1 LGHDT, CDR2 YNNKEL (reference sequence). As DNA, the CDR3 is TGTGCCAGCAGCCTATCAGGGACAGGGGGCGAAAAACTGTTTTTT. Its protein product is CASSLSGTGGEKLFF.

In its sample, this clonotype was seen a few times. CDR3 nucleotide sequence: TGTGCCAGCAGTCCTGCCCCGGCGGGGGTCCTGACTTTC. Its translation is CASSPAPAGVLTF. The chain uses TRBV7-2 and TRBJ2-6; D may be TRBD2 (6 bases). Between the trimmed V and J ends, which lost 6 bases and 13 bases, there was a span of 16 bases. Per germline, CDR1 SGHTA and CDR2 FQGNSA. This CDR3 has 13 residues.

The gene calls are TRBV29-1 and TRBJ2-5; the D is unclear. The ends were cut back, 0 bases at V and 5 bases at J, with 13 bases in the middle. CDR3 length: 14 residues. Germline V gene data show CDR1 as SQVTM and CDR2 as ANQGSEA. As DNA, the CDR3 is TGCAGCGTTGAAGACCCCGTTTCCGGGGAGACCCAGTACTTC. Protein sequence: CSVEDPVSGETQYF.

There are a few counts of this clonotype. CDR3 sequence reads: CASSQEVVAPEQYF. Here the CDR3 DNA reads TGTGCCAGCAGCCAAGAGGTGGTAGCCCCCGAGCAGTACTTC. The chain combines TRBV4-2 with TRBJ2-5; D is unresolved. The J call may be mistaken, given a closer DNA end match to TRBJ2-7. Germline V CDR1 and CDR2: LGHNA, YNFKEQ. This CDR3 spans 14 amino acids.

The V call is TRBV25-1, the J call TRBJ2-3; perhaps TRBD1 as D (5 bases). Germline lookup yields CDR1 MGHDK and CDR2 SYGVNS. There are 19 residues in the CDR3. Between the trimmed V and J ends, which lost 5 bases and 3 bases, there was a span of 27 bases. In DNA, the CDR3 is TGTGCCAGCAGTCAGGGTCCGGCACCCCCGCAGATGAGTACAGATACGCAGTATTTT. This encodes CASSQGPAPPQMSTDTQYF.

V and J are TRBV12-3 or TRBV12-4 and TRBJ2-2, with D perhaps matching TRBD1 or TRBD2 (6 bases each). With 7 bases removed from V and 5 bases from J, the gap between germline ends came to 17 bases. The CDR3 length is 15 residues. The CDR3 is CASKLGGTGTGELFF. CDR3 nucleotides: TGTGCCAGCAAGTTAGGGGGGACGGGGACCGGGGAGCTGTTTTTT.